This T cell receptor (beta chain) was recovered during a study of blood T cell repertoires in COVID-19. The overall study: Some COVID-19 samples were acute and others convalescent; all came from the United States, Italy and Spain. PBMCs, B-cell-depleted T cells, or T cells provided the cDNA or gDNA that made up the material.

Produced via immunoSEQ multiplex PCR; TCRdb's table is partial and in-frame only. The table lists fewer than 400,000 clones, approximately 82% of them singletons, with roughly 3% in the top ten. The sequence came from a man aged 25-40 years with active or convalescent COVID-19. Input material: peripheral blood.

CDR3 region: CASSEARGTTISTDTQYF. Written as DNA, the CDR3 is TGCGCCAGCAGTGAGGCCCGAGGGACTACCATCAGCACAGATACGCAGTATTTT. The gene calls are TRBV10-1 and TRBJ2-3; 7 bases are shared with TRBD2. The CDR3 length is 18 residues. Germline lookup yields CDR1 WNHNN and CDR2 SYGVQD (reference sequence). V lost 2 bases to trimming and J lost 0 bases; unmatched junction nucleotides: 11.